This T cell receptor (beta chain) emerged from a study of shared clonotypes between healthy human individuals. The data were produced by immunoSEQ multiplex PCR, yet TCRdb's version contains in-frame clones alone and is incomplete. The sample carries about 600,000 clones, approximately 97% recorded once. CDR1 and CDR2 (germline): LNHNV, YYDKDF (reference sequence). Trimming removed 8 bases from V and 1 base from J, with 19 bases in between. The CDR3 totals 16 residues. Specimen: naive CD4+ T cells sorted from blood. Subset: CD45RA+ positively selected. The J gene is TRBJ2-3, the V gene TRBV15, with a possible D match to TRBD2 (5 bases). This clonotype was obtained from a woman under 40 in good health. CDR3: CATEPRASGGTDTQYF. Written as DNA, the CDR3 is TGTGCCACCGAGCCTCGAGCGTCCGGGGGCACAGATACGCAGTATTTT.